Listed below are T cell receptor beta chains from one sample, sequenced in a study of T cells in Graves' hyperthyroidism and ophthalmopathy. TCRdb re-called the multiplex PCR reads with MiXCR, one entry per CDR3 protein. Of under 450,000 distinct CDR3 sequences in the sample, around an eighth were seen once. Material for sequencing was blood. The receptors shown here come from a man aged 25-40 years with Graves' hyperthyroidism that later progressed to Graves' ophthalmopathy. Each CDR3 is given without its conserved first and last residue. The D gene is left open where the match is weak. The size of a clone is reported for some rows only, either as once, few or many, or as a class for expanded clones.

NA,TRBV4-1,TRBJ2-2,TRBD1,ASSQDGTGYPSGELF
NA,TRBV24-1,TRBJ2-6,NA,ATSSSGANVLT
few,TRBV28,TRBJ1-6,NA,ASSLGASYNSPLH
many,TRBV11-2,TRBJ2-5,NA,ASSSHRDQETQY
NA,TRBV6-6,TRBJ2-1,NA,ASSYRIGNEQF
NA,TRBV7-2,TRBJ2-7,TRBD2,ASSFRRFGGFYEQY
NA,TRBV20-1,TRBJ2-4,TRBD1,SATTSWDRGQLAKNIQY
NA,TRBV4-1,TRBJ1-1,NA,ASSQEPWEAF
many,TRBV6-5,TRBJ1-2,NA,ASSYSGQLPHYGYT
few,TRBV20-1,TRBJ1-6,NA,SARDEGGLNSPLH
many,TRBV5-1,TRBJ1-5,TRBD1,ASSLDGGTGANQPQH
many,TRBV11-2,TRBJ2-7,TRBD2,ASNLGGNEQY
NA,TRBV9,TRBJ2-7,NA,ASSVGEGAPYEQY
NA,TRBV27,TRBJ2-7,TRBD2,ASSWSGDAYEQY
NA,TRBV27,TRBJ1-5,NA,ASGPGVQPQH
NA,TRBV27,TRBJ1-1,TRBD1,ASSLPPGQGKEAF
many,TRBV20-1,TRBJ1-2,NA,SAREGLVYGYT
NA,TRBV9,TRBJ1-2,NA,ASSPRKGGYGYT
NA,TRBV7-2,TRBJ2-1,TRBD2,ASSRRGAGQF
many,TRBV27,TRBJ2-7,TRBD1,ASSSSDRGLNEQY
NA,TRBV20-1,TRBJ1-1,NA,SARGAVGAF
few,TRBV19,TRBJ2-1,NA,ASSIAGAVNEQF
many,TRBV25-1,TRBJ2-1,TRBD2,ASSDVAGGQVEQF
many,TRBV28,TRBJ1-2,NA,ASTRPADYGYT
NA,TRBV6-5,TRBJ2-1,TRBD1,ASSSGTGGFNNEQF
NA,TRBV24-1,TRBJ2-5,TRBD2,ATSDQMGSGDQETQY
NA,TRBV7-6,TRBJ2-1,TRBD1,ASSLTRTGSYNEQF
NA,TRBV4-1,TRBJ2-5,TRBD2,ASSQEPGGWETQY
many,TRBV7-2,TRBJ2-7,NA,ASSLWGAPYEQY
NA,TRBV7-2,TRBJ2-5,NA,ASSLIPRQETHY